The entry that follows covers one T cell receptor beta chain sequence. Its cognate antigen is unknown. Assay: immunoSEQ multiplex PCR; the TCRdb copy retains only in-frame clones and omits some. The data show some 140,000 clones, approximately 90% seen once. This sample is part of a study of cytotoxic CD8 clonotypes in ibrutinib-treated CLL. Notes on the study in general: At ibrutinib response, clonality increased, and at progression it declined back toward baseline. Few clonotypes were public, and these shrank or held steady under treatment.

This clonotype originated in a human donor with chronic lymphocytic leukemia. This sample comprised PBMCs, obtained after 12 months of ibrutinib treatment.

The CDR3 protein is CASSLGLAGGPGGREQYF. The CDR3 nucleotides read TGTGCCAGCAGTTTGGGACTAGCGGGAGGGCCCGGGGGGCGCGAGCAGTACTTC. This rearrangement joins TRBV2 to TRBJ2-7; 16 nucleotides align to TRBD2. V shed 5 bases, J shed 6 bases, and the junction held 13 bases outside the gene matches. Germline CDR1 SNHLY, CDR2 FYNNEI. The CDR3 consists of 18 residues. Drawing the rest from reference TRBV2 and TRBJ2-7, the complete variable domain is EPEVTQTPSHQVTQMGQEVILRCVPISNHLYFYWYRQILGQKVEFLVSFYNNEISEKSEIFDDQFSVERPDGSNFTLKIRSTKLEDSAMYFCASSLGLAGGPGGREQYFGPGTRLTVT.